Shown below are 6 T cell receptor beta chains from a single sample sequenced in a study of cytomegalovirus exposure and HLA in healthy donors. PCR amplification relied on 60 Vbeta primers (plus 13 Jbeta primers). Clones were sequenced by immunoSEQ multiplex PCR, and TCRdb holds only the in-frame ones, with some missing. The sample lists some 80,000 clones, around 81% occurring once. Input material: PBMCs. The source of these receptors is a man aged 35 to 55 in good health and CMV-seronegative.

V gene TRBV10-3 combines with J gene TRBJ2-7; TRBD2 might be the D (5 bases). Germline V gives CDR1 ENHRY, CDR2 SYGVKD. CDR3 length: 14 residues. V lost 6 bases and J lost 1, with 13 bases in between. The CDR3 DNA reads TGTGCCATCAGCGCGCCAGCGGATTCCTACGAGCAGTACTTC. This codes for CAISAPADSYEQYF.

The chain joins TRBV25-1 to TRBJ1-3; a weak D match, TRBD1 (6 bases). Germline CDR1 reads MGHDK; CDR2 reads SYGVNS. V was shortened by 3 bases and J by 2 bases, with 17 bases between the two germline ends. The CDR3 is made up of 17 amino acids. The CDR3 sequence: CASSEVGGRPAGNTIYF. In DNA, the CDR3 is TGTGCCAGCAGTGAGGTGGGGGGGCGACCCGCTGGAAACACCATATATTTT.

The chain has TRBV29-1 and TRBJ1-1, with 10 bases that match TRBD1. V lost 7 bases to trimming and J lost 3 bases; unmatched junction nucleotides: 8. The germline V gene encodes CDR1 SQVTM and CDR2 ANQGSEA. CDR3 size: 14 residues. This chain's CDR3 is CSATGQGIYTEAFF. CDR3 in DNA: TGCAGCGCCACGGGACAGGGGATCTACACTGAAGCTTTCTTT.

The chain recombines TRBV29-1 with TRBJ2-1; TRBD1 matches 10 bases. After removal of 7 bases from V and 7 bases from J, the junction contained 7 bases not matched to a gene. This CDR3 is built from 13 residues. CDR1 and CDR2 (germline): SQVTM, ANQGSEA. The CDR3 loop reads CSGGTGARNEQFF. DNA of the CDR3: TGCAGCGGGGGGACAGGGGCGCGAAATGAGCAGTTCTTC.

This clone has only a few counts. V and J are TRBV19 and TRBJ1-3; perhaps TRBD1 as D (6 bases). In germline, CDR1 is LNHDA, CDR2 SQIVND (reference sequence). Trimming cost V 4 bases and J 0 bases, with 16 bases left between them. CDR3 length: 17 amino acids. The CDR3: CASSTWTVLSSGNTIYF. CDR3 DNA: TGTGCCAGTAGTACCTGGACAGTGCTGAGCTCTGGAAACACCATATATTTT.

Here the CDR3 DNA reads TGTGCCAGCAGCTGGACAGGGGGTATAACAGATACGCAGTATTTT. It specifies CASSWTGGITDTQYF. This sequence joins TRBV5-8 and TRBJ2-3; 10 positions match TRBD1. The CDR3 has 15 residues. CDR1 is SGHTS, CDR2 YDEGEE, per germline. V lost 3 bases to trimming and J lost 3 bases; unmatched junction nucleotides: 4.